The 10 T cell receptor beta chains listed next were all sequenced from one sample in a study of T-cell memory formation after mild COVID-19 (dated by TCRdb to the early 2020s). The method was 5' RACE. These reads were obtained on an Illumina NovaSeq 6000. TCRdb's own reprocessing of the public reads used fastp at Q25 and MiXCR and kept productive beta chains. Each entry is one CDR3 protein sequence, shown with its most common DNA and genes. Here the sample has some 250,000 distinct CDR3 sequences; about 20% occur a single time. The ten largest clonotypes hold under 30% of the sample. The sample taken for sequencing was PBMCs or a T cell subset sorted from them (not recorded which). The receptors come from a young man who had mild COVID-19 (a few samples of this study predate the infection). The sample titles of this study are shuffled in the database, so cell type and time point are left out; the donor was told from shared clones.

In this sample, this clonotype turned up many times. The chain combines TRBV4-1 with TRBJ2-5; possible D gene TRBD2, 5 bases. Germline V CDR1 and CDR2: MGHRA, YSYEKL. Trimming cost V 4 bases and J 3 bases, with 12 bases left between them. CDR3 length: 14 residues. The CDR3 loop is CASSPLPGKETQYF. The CDR3 DNA sequence: TGCGCCAGCAGCCCCCTCCCGGGGAAAGAGACCCAGTACTTC.

The V and J genes are TRBV10-3 and TRBJ2-5, with 9 bases that match TRBD2. The J segment lost 0 bases and the V segment lost 0 bases, leaving 2 bases of the junction unmatched. Germline lookup yields CDR1 ENHRY and CDR2 SYGVKD. This CDR3 comprises 16 residues. The CDR3 here is CAISESSGGNQETQYF. The CDR3 nucleotides read TGTGCCATCAGTGAGTCGAGCGGGGGGAACCAAGAGACCCAGTACTTC.

The gene calls are TRBV5-1 and TRBJ2-3, with D maybe TRBD2 (7 bases). Deletions cut 2 bases from V and 5 bases from J, with 12 bases between. CDR1 is SGHRS and CDR2 is YFSETQ in the germline V gene. The CDR3 contains 14 residues. The CDR3 sequence: CASSLIGGQDTQYF. CDR3 bases: TGCGCCAGCAGCTTAATCGGGGGGCAAGATACGCAGTATTTT.

This clonotype was counted ten times or more. The chain is built from TRBV7-9 and TRBJ1-4; 12 bases agree with TRBD1. V dropped 3 bases and J dropped 8; count of bases not matched to a gene: 4. The CDR3 spans 15 residues. Germline loops: CDR1 SEHNR, CDR2 FQNEAQ (reference sequence). The CDR3 coding sequence is TGTGCCAGCAGCTTGGACGGGACAGGGGGCGAAAAACTGTTTTTT. This gives the protein CASSLDGTGGEKLFF.

This clonotype was found a few times. The genes are TRBV2 and TRBJ1-5; no definite D call. Trimming left V 7 bases short and J 0 bases short, with 10 bases between. This CDR3 has 14 amino acids. CDR1 and CDR2 (germline): SNHLY, FYNNEI. The CDR3 DNA is TGTGCCAGCACTTCTTCTTATAGCAATCAGCCCCAGCATTTT. Residues: CASTSSYSNQPQHF.

This clonotype occurred once. V gene TRBV4-3 combines with J gene TRBJ2-1; D remains unclear. Germline V CDR1 and CDR2: LGHNA, YSLEER. Trimming took 0 bases from V and 0 from J, leaving 9 bases between them. The CDR3 covers 16 residues. CDR3 sequence: CASSQEPPSSYNEQFF. CDR3 sequence (DNA): TGCGCCAGCAGCCAAGAGCCGCCCAGCTCCTACAATGAGCAGTTCTTC.

This rearrangement joins TRBV6-4 to TRBJ2-3, with 9 nucleotides matching TRBD1. This CDR3 has 13 residues. V shed 4 bases, J shed 6 bases, and the junction held 2 bases outside the gene matches. Germline lookup yields CDR1 MRHNA and CDR2 SNTAGT. CDR3 region: CASSATGGDTQYF. The CDR3 DNA follows: TGTGCCAGCAGTGCGACAGGGGGGGATACGCAGTATTTT.

This chain connects TRBV7-2 to TRBJ2-7, with TRBD1 identical over 10 bases. V gave up 4 bases and J gave up 7 bases; unmatched junction bases: 4. CDR1 is SGHTA and CDR2 is FQGNSA in the germline V gene. This CDR3 contains 13 residues. The CDR3 DNA is TGTGCCAGCAGCTCGGGACAGGGGTGGGAGCAGTACTTC. Translated: CASSSGQGWEQYF. Variable domain in full (rest from reference TRBV7-2 and TRBJ2-7): GAGVSQSPSNKVTEKGKDVELRCDPISGHTALYWYRQSLGQGLEFLIYFQGNSAPDKSGLPSDRFSAERTGGSVSTLTIQRTQQEDSAVYLCASSSGQGWEQYFGPGTRLTVT.

J is TRBJ1-1 and V is TRBV10-2, with no clear D. This CDR3 is 14 amino acids long. Germline CDR1 WSHSY, CDR2 SAAADI. V lost 2 bases, J lost 2 bases, and 9 bases lay in between. CDR3 in DNA: TGCGCCAGCAGTGAGATTTTGGGAAACACTGAAGCTTTCTTT. Translation gives CASSEILGNTEAFF.

This clonotype has just one count. The rearrangement uses TRBV11-3 and TRBJ2-6, with unresolved D. The V gene's germline CDR1 is SGHNT and CDR2 YENEEA. This CDR3 contains 14 residues. Trimming removed 4 bases at V and 2 bases at J, with 6 bases between. The CDR3 region has the DNA TGTGCCAGCAGCTCCAGAGCTGGGGCCAACGTCCTGACTTTC. Translation: CASSSRAGANVLTF.